The clone carrying this T cell receptor beta chain has at least ten counts. The study enrolled ophthalmopathy donors with moderate-to-severe activity, CAS ≥3, NOSPECS ≥4 and duration under 3 months. Other autoimmune diseases, uncontrolled infections, pregnancy and lactation each led to patient exclusion. PBMCs stemmed from 10 ml of fresh peripheral blood. This sample was included in a study of Graves' ophthalmopathy and Graves' hyperthyroidism. RNA transcripts yielded amplified TCR beta CDR3 regions. First-round RT-PCR used HTBI primers; second-round multiplex PCR followed. TCRdb re-called the multiplex PCR reads through MiXCR, storing one row per CDR3 protein. The sample has fewer than 350,000 distinct CDR3 sequences, roughly 15% seen once. With V trimmed by 6 bases and J by 3 bases, 10 bases remained unmatched. Germline values: CDR1 MNHEY, CDR2 SVGAGI. The CDR3 length is 16 residues.

This sequence was found in an adult man with Graves' ophthalmopathy. This sequence joins TRBV6-5 and TRBJ1-5; TRBD1 agrees at 8 bases. The sequenced material came from peripheral blood. The CDR3 nucleotides are TGTGCCAGCAGCGCTGACCCCAGGGGGCCCAATCAGCCCCAGCATTTT. Translated: CASSADPRGPNQPQHF.